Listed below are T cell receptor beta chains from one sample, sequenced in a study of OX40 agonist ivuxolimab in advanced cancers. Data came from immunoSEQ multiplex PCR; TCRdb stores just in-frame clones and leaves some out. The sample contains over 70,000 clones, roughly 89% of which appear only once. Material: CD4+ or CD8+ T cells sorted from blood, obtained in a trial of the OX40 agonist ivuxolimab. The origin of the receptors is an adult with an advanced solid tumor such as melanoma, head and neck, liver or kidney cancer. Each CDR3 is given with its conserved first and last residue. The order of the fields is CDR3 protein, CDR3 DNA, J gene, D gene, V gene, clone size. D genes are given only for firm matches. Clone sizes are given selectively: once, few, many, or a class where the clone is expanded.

CASRAHGEDYGYTF,TGTGCCAGCAGGGCCCACGGGGAGGACTATGGCTACACCTTC,TRBJ1-2,.,TRBV28,once
CAISEWPLAGGTDTQYF,TGTGCCATCAGTGAGTGGCCTTTGGCAGGGGGCACAGATACGCAGTATTTT,TRBJ2-3,.,TRBV10-3,once
CASSSLGDMNTEAFF,TGTGCCAGCAGCTCCCTGGGGGACATGAACACTGAAGCTTTCTTT,TRBJ1-1,.,TRBV7-2,.
CALMGEKLFF,TGTGCCCTTATGGGGGAAAAACTGTTTTTT,TRBJ1-4,.,TRBV7-3,once
CSVEDLGTSAQAFF,TGCAGCGTTGAAGATCTTGGGACAAGTGCCCAAGCTTTCTTT,TRBJ1-1,.,TRBV29-1,.
CASSIRGQAVKLFF,TGTGCCAGTAGTATCCGCGGACAGGCGGTAAAACTGTTTTTT,TRBJ1-4,TRBD1,TRBV19,.
CASSSGDTGNTIYF,TGCGCCAGCAGCTCGGGGGACACTGGAAACACCATATATTTT,TRBJ1-3,.,TRBV5-1,.
CASSLSAGRLHF,TGTGCCAGCAGTTTATCGGCAGGGAGGCTGCATTTT,TRBJ1-5,.,TRBV27,.
CASGAVGETQYF,TGTGCTAGCGGGGCAGTTGGAGAGACCCAGTACTTC,TRBJ2-5,TRBD2,TRBV7-7,.
CASSITTGGNSYNEQFF,TGTGCCAGCAGCATAACAACAGGGGGCAACTCCTACAATGAGCAGTTCTTC,TRBJ2-1,TRBD1,TRBV9,.
CASSPASHTEAFF,TGTGCCAGCAGTCCCGCTTCGCACACTGAAGCTTTCTTT,TRBJ1-1,.,TRBV28,.
CASSPAVWPSTDTQYF,TGTGCCAGCTCCCCTGCGGTTTGGCCTAGCACAGATACGCAGTATTTT,TRBJ2-3,.,TRBV25-1,.
CASSLEGGGQDEQYF,TGTGCCAGCAGCCTAGAAGGCGGGGGCCAGGACGAGCAGTACTTC,TRBJ2-7,.,TRBV7-8,.